Listed here are 19 T cell receptor beta chains from one sample, sequenced in a study of shared clonotypes between healthy human individuals. The data were produced by immunoSEQ multiplex PCR, yet TCRdb's version contains in-frame clones alone and is incomplete. The sample has over a million clones, about 74% seen once. The sample comprised memory CD4+ T cells sorted from blood. Subset reported: CD45RA-negative fraction. The receptors stem from a man between 18 and 29 years old in good health.

The chain uses TRBV7-8 and TRBJ2-7; no clear D. CDR1 is SGHVS, CDR2 FQNEAQ, per germline. V was clipped by 6 bases and J by 6 bases, with 12 bases between them. This CDR3 spans 12 amino acids. The CDR3 sequence: CASSTEKGEQYF. DNA of the CDR3: TGTGCCAGCAGTACCGAAAAAGGCGAGCAGTACTTC.

Of note for this clone: Other DNA sequences in the same sample also yield this CDR3. This chain links TRBV5-1 with TRBJ1-5; TRBD1 might be the D (5 bases). V lost 0 bases and J 6 bases, leaving 10 bases between the germline ends. This CDR3 has 14 amino acids. Germline assignment: CDR1 SGHRS and CDR2 YFSETQ. Here the CDR3 reads CASSLEGAGQPQHF. The CDR3 DNA is TGCGCCAGCAGCTTGGAAGGGGCGGGTCAGCCCCAGCATTTT.

The V gene is TRBV2, the J gene TRBJ1-2; a possible D gene is TRBD1 (5 bases). From germline, CDR1 is SNHLY and CDR2 FYNNEI. The length of the CDR3 is 15 residues. The V gene lost 7 bases and the J gene lost 1 base, with 16 bases spanning the gap. The DNA for the CDR3 is TGTGCCAGCAAGCCCTCGGGGGTGATTAACTATGGCTACACCTTC. This translates into CASKPSGVINYGYTF.

The V and J genes are TRBV2 and TRBJ2-5; D is unresolved. Germline V gene lookup returns CDR1 SNHLY and CDR2 FYNNEI. CDR3 length equals 15 residues. V was shortened by 4 bases and J by 4 bases, with 16 bases between the two germline ends. CDR3: CASSARYSSGETQYF. The DNA for the CDR3 is TGTGCCAGCAGTGCGAGGTACTCCTCAGGAGAGACCCAGTACTTC.

The J gene is TRBJ1-3, the V gene TRBV28, with D maybe TRBD1 (5 bases). The V gene's germline CDR1 is MDHEN and CDR2 SYDVKM. V gave up 6 bases and J gave up 0 bases, with 15 bases separating them. The CDR3 has 16 residues. The CDR3 is CASSPSDRLSGNTIYF. DNA for the CDR3: TGTGCCAGCAGCCCCTCAGACAGACTCTCTGGAAACACCATATATTTT.

This rearrangement joins TRBV28 to TRBJ2-7, with 7 bases matching TRBD1. V trimming: 2 bases; J trimming: 1 base; junction bases outside the gene matches: 11. Germline V gene data show CDR1 as MDHEN and CDR2 as SYDVKM. The CDR3 is made up of 17 amino acids. CDR3 sequence reads: CASSLSSDRVNSYEQYF. Here the CDR3 DNA reads TGTGCCAGCAGTTTAAGTAGCGACAGGGTAAATTCCTACGAGCAGTACTTC.

This chain connects TRBV14 to TRBJ2-7, with TRBD2 matching 8 bases. The ends lost 2 bases at V and 5 bases at J; junction bases unmatched: 11. Germline V gene sequence: CDR1 SGHDN, CDR2 FVKESK. This CDR3 has 16 amino acids. CDR3 sequence: CASSQWGREGHHEQYF. For the CDR3, the DNA is TGTGCCAGCAGCCAATGGGGCCGGGAGGGCCACCACGAGCAGTACTTC.

The chain recombines TRBV5-1 with TRBJ1-1; D uncertain. This CDR3 has 15 residues. The V end lost 5 bases, the J end lost 5 bases, and 19 bases lay between the germline ends. Germline lookup yields CDR1 SGHRS and CDR2 YFSETQ. CDR3 DNA: TGCGCCAGCAGTAGGGAAGGCCACTCGAAAACTGAAGCTTTCTTT. Translation: CASSREGHSKTEAFF.

As to this clone: This CDR3 is also generated by other DNA sequences in the sample. The chain employs TRBV7-9 and TRBJ2-7; 13 nucleotides align to TRBD2. The V segment lost 1 base and the J segment 2 bases; nucleotides outside the gene matches: 2. CDR1 SEHNR and CDR2 FQNEAQ come from the germline V gene (reference sequence). CDR3 length: 16 residues. DNA of the CDR3: TGTGCCAGCAGCTTAGGGACTAGCGGGAGTACCTACGAGCAGTACTTC. Translated, it gives CASSLGTSGSTYEQYF.

This chain links TRBV11-1 with TRBJ1-6; possibly TRBD1 for D (5 bases). V lost 1 base, J lost 10 bases, and 11 bases lay in between. Per the germline V gene, CDR1 is SGHAT and CDR2 is FQDESV (reference sequence). The CDR3 covers 14 residues. CDR3 amino acids: CASSLEGVRSPLHF. Here the CDR3 DNA reads TGTGCCAGCAGCTTAGAAGGGGTAAGATCACCCCTCCACTTT. The full variable domain, its missing parts supplied by reference TRBV11-1 and TRBJ1-6, is EAEVAQSPRYKITEKSQAVAFWCDPISGHATLYWYRQILGQGPELLVQFQDESVVDDSQLPKDRFSAERLKGVDSTLKIQPAELGDSAMYLCASSLEGVRSPLHFGNGTRLTVT.

The chain employs TRBV28 and TRBJ1-2; D may be TRBD1 (6 bases). The V end lost 3 bases, the J end lost 8 bases, and 16 bases lay between the germline ends. Germline CDR1 reads MDHEN; CDR2 reads SYDVKM. The CDR3 loop spans 14 amino acids. CDR3: CASSFDRLGVGYTF. DNA of the CDR3: TGTGCCAGCAGTTTCGACAGGCTAGGGGTCGGCTACACCTTC.

The chain couples TRBV5-1 to TRBJ2-7; the D gene is possibly TRBD2 (7 bases). From germline, CDR1 is SGHRS and CDR2 YFSETQ. The V and J ends lost 7 bases and 7 bases respectively, with 15 bases between them. The CDR3 is made up of 12 amino acids. CDR3 sequence: CASGGAAGEQYF. The CDR3, as DNA: TGCGCCAGCGGGGGGGCGGCAGGTGAGCAGTACTTC. Based on the CDR3 plus reference TRBV5-1 and TRBJ2-7, the full variable domain is KAGVTQTPRYLIKTRGQQVTLSCSPISGHRSVSWYQQTPGQGLQFLFEYFSETQRNKGNFPGRFSGRQFSNSRSEMNVSTLELGDSALYLCASGGAAGEQYFGPGTRLTVT.

A word on this clone: Other DNA sequences in this specimen translate into the identical CDR3. V is TRBV7-9 and J is TRBJ2-2, with D unresolved. In germline, CDR1 is SEHNR, CDR2 FQNEAQ (reference sequence). Trimming took off 3 bases at V and 0 bases at J, with 2 bases between the two ends. The CDR3 covers 13 residues. CDR3 sequence: CASSFPNTGELFF. In nucleotides, the CDR3 is TGTGCCAGCAGCTTTCCGAACACCGGGGAGCTGTTTTTT.

The V gene is TRBV5-5, the J gene TRBJ1-5; D not resolved. Germline V gene data show CDR1 as SGHKS and CDR2 as YYEKEE (reference sequence). The CDR3 totals 13 residues. V was trimmed by 0 bases and J by 8 bases, leaving 9 bases between them. Here the CDR3 reads CASSLEGRKPQHF. DNA for the CDR3: TGTGCCAGCAGCTTGGAAGGGAGAAAGCCCCAGCATTTT. Supplemented by reference TRBV5-5 and TRBJ1-5, the full variable domain reads DAGVTQSPTHLIKTRGQQVTLRCSPISGHKSVSWYQQVLGQGPQFIFQYYEKEERGRGNFPDRFSARQFPNYSSELNVNALLLGDSALYLCASSLEGRKPQHFGDGTRLSIL.

V is TRBV13 and J is TRBJ2-5; 8 nucleotides line up with TRBD2. Looked up from germline, CDR1 is PRHDT and CDR2 is FYEKMQ (reference sequence). V trimming: 8 bases; J trimming: 1 base; junction bases outside the gene matches: 12. This CDR3 has 16 residues. For the CDR3, the DNA is TGTGCCAGCCGGCGGGAGTCTAGCGGGCCCCAAGAGACCCAGTACTTC. Its protein is CASRRESSGPQETQYF.

Remarks on this clone: Other DNA sequences in the same sample also yield this CDR3. This chain links TRBV5-4 with TRBJ1-2; D unresolved. Looked up from germline, CDR1 is SGHNT and CDR2 is YYREEE (reference sequence). Trimming pared 4 bases from V and 2 bases from J, leaving 12 bases between. The CDR3 covers 14 residues. This chain's CDR3 is CASSPDKGNYGYTF. The DNA for the CDR3 is TGTGCCAGCAGCCCCGACAAGGGCAACTATGGCTACACCTTC.

This chain joins TRBV6-4 and TRBJ1-2; unclear D gene. V was shortened by 6 bases and J by 8 bases, with 25 bases between the two germline ends. Germline CDR1 reads MRHNA; CDR2 reads SNTAGT. The CDR3 covers 16 residues. CDR3 residues: CASSPSRFTSPRGYTF. The CDR3, as DNA: TGTGCCAGCAGCCCGAGTAGGTTCACATCCCCGAGAGGCTACACCTTC.

The J gene is TRBJ1-3, the V gene TRBV5-6, with 7 bases identical to TRBD1. The junction had 10 bases not matched to a gene; V was cut back by 4 bases and J by 0 bases. CDR3 length: 17 amino acids. CDR1 is SGHDT, CDR2 YYEEEE, per germline. The CDR3 is CASSTRQGSYSGNTIYF. The CDR3 nucleotides read TGTGCCAGCAGCACACGACAGGGCTCCTACTCTGGAAACACCATATATTTT.

The genes are TRBV6-5 and TRBJ1-2; TRBD1 aligns across 8 bases. The trim removed 8 bases at V and 8 bases at J, leaving 16 bases unmatched. This CDR3 contains 15 residues. Germline loops: CDR1 MNHEY, CDR2 SVGAGI. CDR3 in amino acids: CASDWGQGASGGYTF. The CDR3 nucleotides read TGTGCCAGCGACTGGGGGCAGGGGGCCTCGGGCGGCTACACCTTC.